The 22 T cell receptor beta chains in this list originate from one sample, sequenced in a study of blood T cell repertoires in COVID-19. The method was immunoSEQ multiplex PCR; TCRdb's version includes in-frame clones alone and lacks a portion of them. The sample has around 270,000 clones; about 80% are singletons. The sample taken for sequencing was peripheral blood. The source is a person aged 70 to 80 with COVID-19, enrolled during active disease.

This clone came up a few times. J is TRBJ1-2 and V is TRBV28, with D tentatively TRBD1 (5 bases). Deletions cut 10 bases from V and 5 bases from J, with 14 bases between. The CDR3 contains 12 residues. The germline CDR1 and CDR2 sequences are MDHEN and SYDVKM. The CDR3 reads CATRSAGYGYTF. For the CDR3, the DNA is TGTGCCACCCGGAGCGCAGGGTATGGCTACACCTTC.

This rearrangement joins TRBV18 to TRBJ1-1, with 7 bases identical to TRBD1. This CDR3 spans 14 amino acids. J lost 5 bases, V lost 8 bases, and 11 bases had no gene match. Germline V lookup: CDR1 KGHSH, CDR2 LQKENI. The DNA for the CDR3 is TGTGCCAGCCAACCGGGACAGCGCACTACTGAAGCTTTCTTT. It encodes CASQPGQRTTEAFF.

The CDR3 nucleotides are TGCGCCAGCAGCTCGGACGGGAGCCCCTACGAGCAGTACTTC. As protein: CASSSDGSPYEQYF. This chain connects TRBV5-1 to TRBJ2-7, with a possible D match to TRBD2 (6 bases). Trimming pared 3 bases from V and 2 bases from J, leaving 12 bases between. Looked up from germline, CDR1 is SGHRS and CDR2 is YFSETQ. This CDR3 contains 14 residues. Full variable domain (remainder filled in from reference TRBV5-1 and TRBJ2-7): KAGVTQTPRYLIKTRGQQVTLSCSPISGHRSVSWYQQTPGQGLQFLFEYFSETQRNKGNFPGRFSGRQFSNSRSEMNVSTLELGDSALYLCASSSDGSPYEQYFGPGTRLTVT.

The gene calls are TRBV27 and TRBJ2-7; 10 positions match TRBD2. V was pared by 6 bases and J by 1 base, with 12 bases of the junction left unmatched. The length of the CDR3 is 17 residues. CDR1 MNHEY and CDR2 SMNVEV come from the germline V gene (reference sequence). CDR3 nucleotides: TGTGCCAGCAGGGCTAGCGGGAGCCCCGGACGGTCCTACGAGCAGTACTTC. This translates into CASRASGSPGRSYEQYF.

The rearrangement uses TRBV20-1 and TRBJ2-1, with D perhaps TRBD2 (5 bases). The CDR3 has 12 residues. The germline V gene encodes CDR1 DFQATT and CDR2 SNEGSKA (reference sequence). The V end lost 3 bases, the J end lost 5 bases, and 8 bases lay between the germline ends. CDR3 amino acids: CSASRGNNEQFF. As DNA, the CDR3 is TGCAGTGCTAGTCGGGGTAACAATGAGCAGTTCTTC.

This chain links TRBV7-9 with TRBJ2-5, with 11 bases identical to TRBD1. The V gene end was trimmed by 2 bases and the J gene end by 5 bases; junction bases not matched to a gene: 7. This CDR3 contains 16 residues. Germline V gene sequence: CDR1 SEHNR, CDR2 FQNEAQ (reference sequence). The CDR3 is CASSLPDRGRGETQYF. Written as DNA, the CDR3 is TGTGCCAGCAGCTTACCGGACAGGGGGCGCGGGGAGACCCAGTACTTC.

The chain links TRBV5-1 to TRBJ2-7; TRBD1 aligns across 11 bases. This CDR3 is built from 17 residues. Germline-derived CDR1 and CDR2 are SGHRS and YFSETQ. After removal of 7 bases from V and 3 bases from J, the junction contained 15 bases not matched to a gene. The CDR3 region has the DNA TGCGCCAGCCGAAGTCCCCGGGGAGGGACAGGGGGCTACGAGCAGTACTTC. The encoded protein is CASRSPRGGTGGYEQYF.

This clone has just one count. The genes are TRBV10-3 and TRBJ2-1, with D maybe TRBD1 (6 bases). Germline CDR1 reads ENHRY; CDR2 reads SYGVKD. V was pared by 3 bases and J by 0 bases, with 12 bases between. This CDR3 is 16 amino acids long. CDR3 in DNA: TGTGCCATCAGTGAACGGGACAAGAGCTCCTACAATGAGCAGTTCTTC. It encodes CAISERDKSSYNEQFF.

The rearrangement uses TRBV5-5 and TRBJ1-1, with TRBD1 identical over 8 bases. V lost 2 bases and J lost 8; bases outside the gene matches: 5. Germline V gene lookup returns CDR1 SGHKS and CDR2 YYEKEE (reference sequence). This CDR3 region has 13 residues. The DNA of the CDR3 is TGTGCCAGCAGCTTACAGGGGGGTGACGAAGCTTTCTTT. It translates to CASSLQGGDEAFF.

The V call is TRBV6-5, the J call TRBJ2-1, with D possibly being TRBD1 (5 bases). Germline values: CDR1 MNHEY, CDR2 SVGAGI. This CDR3 has 15 residues. Trimming took off 4 bases at V and 4 bases at J, with 14 bases between the two ends. Here the CDR3 reads CASSLGVPPYNEQFF. DNA for the CDR3: TGTGCCAGCAGTTTAGGGGTCCCCCCTTACAATGAGCAGTTCTTC.

The chain links TRBV2 to TRBJ2-5; D perhaps matches TRBD1 (5 bases). Germline-derived CDR1 and CDR2 are SNHLY and FYNNEI. The CDR3 sequence is 14 residues long. Trimming took 8 bases from V and 5 from J, leaving 18 bases between them. The CDR3 DNA is TGTGCCAGCTGCCCTTCAGGGATCTGGGAGACCCAGTACTTC. This encodes CASCPSGIWETQYF.

The chain carries TRBV13 and TRBJ1-5, with D maybe TRBD1 (5 bases). In germline, CDR1 is PRHDT, CDR2 FYEKMQ (reference sequence). The CDR3 sequence is 12 residues long. Trimming stripped 7 bases from V and 8 bases from J, with 12 bases between. CDR3 sequence: CASTMGGEPQHF. CDR3 nucleotide sequence: TGTGCCAGCACCATGGGGGGGGAGCCCCAGCATTTT.

J is TRBJ1-2 and V is TRBV5-6; 11 nucleotides line up with TRBD1. This CDR3 comprises 16 residues. The ends lost 4 bases at V and 3 bases at J; junction bases unmatched: 8. Per germline, CDR1 SGHDT and CDR2 YYEEEE. The CDR3 sequence: CASSGQGTGGYYGYTF. Written as DNA, the CDR3 is TGTGCCAGCAGCGGCCAGGGGACAGGGGGATACTATGGCTACACCTTC.

The genes are TRBV28 and TRBJ2-7, with TRBD1 identical over 11 bases. With V trimmed by 6 bases and J by 4 bases, 8 bases remained unmatched. The V gene's germline CDR1 is MDHEN and CDR2 SYDVKM. This CDR3 has 15 amino acids. CDR3 protein: CASSGTGGRLYEQYF. CDR3 sequence (DNA): TGTGCCAGCAGCGGGACAGGGGGACGCCTTTACGAGCAGTACTTC.

This chain joins TRBV29-1 and TRBJ1-2, with 9 bases fitting TRBD1. This CDR3 is 14 amino acids long. With 7 bases clipped from V and 10 bases from J, the junction kept 16 bases outside the gene matches. In germline, CDR1 is SQVTM, CDR2 ANQGSEA. This CDR3 reads CSARNYSTGGVYTF. CDR3 DNA sequence: TGCAGCGCGCGTAACTACTCAACAGGGGGCGTCTACACCTTC.

The rearrangement uses TRBV2 and TRBJ2-1, with 8 bases that match TRBD1. The germline V gene has CDR1 SNHLY and CDR2 FYNNEI. V dropped 7 bases and J dropped 9; count of bases not matched to a gene: 5. This CDR3 contains 12 residues. As DNA, the CDR3 is TGTGCCAGCACTCCAGGGGGCACTGAGCAGTTCTTC. It translates to CASTPGGTEQFF.

This clone has only a few counts. CDR3 sequence: CASSRETGIRNEQFF. The CDR3 DNA follows: TGTGCCAGCAGCCGGGAGACGGGGATACGAAATGAGCAGTTCTTC. V and J are TRBV13 and TRBJ2-1; possible D gene TRBD2, 6 bases. Germline V gene data show CDR1 as PRHDT and CDR2 as FYEKMQ (reference sequence). V was cut by 5 bases and J by 7 bases, with 18 bases left in between. The CDR3 is 15 amino acids.

The V call is TRBV6-6, the J call TRBJ2-7; TRBD2 matches 7 bases. The CDR3 length is 14 residues. Germline V gene lookup returns CDR1 MNHNY and CDR2 SVGAGI (reference sequence). V shed 5 bases and J 6 bases; nucleotides not matched to a gene: 10. CDR3 sequence reads: CASSLVGGDGEQYF. DNA for the CDR3: TGTGCCAGCAGTCTAGTGGGAGGGGATGGCGAGCAGTACTTC.

The chain has TRBV5-4 and TRBJ1-2; 7 bases map to TRBD1. With 4 bases clipped from V and 8 bases from J, the junction kept 14 bases outside the gene matches. Germline V lookup: CDR1 SGHNT, CDR2 YYREEE (reference sequence). This CDR3 is built from 15 residues. CDR3 in amino acids: CASSGDLQGMGGYTF. The CDR3, as DNA: TGTGCCAGCAGCGGCGATCTACAGGGGATGGGGGGCTACACCTTC.

V usage is TRBV9 and J usage is TRBJ2-5; TRBD2 matches 14 bases. Germline lookup yields CDR1 SGDLS and CDR2 YYNGEE. This CDR3 contains 17 residues. With V trimmed by 4 bases and J by 5 bases, 10 bases remained unmatched. CDR3: CASSTGGLAGEGETQYF. CDR3 DNA: TGTGCCAGCAGCACCGGGGGACTAGCGGGAGAGGGGGAGACCCAGTACTTC.

This chain links TRBV5-1 with TRBJ2-1, with 7 bases fitting TRBD1. With V trimmed by 5 bases and J by 4 bases, 9 bases remained unmatched. Germline V lookup: CDR1 SGHRS, CDR2 YFSETQ. The CDR3 spans 15 residues. The CDR3: CASRTGTDRYNEQFF. CDR3 nucleotides: TGCGCCAGCAGAACCGGGACAGATAGGTACAATGAGCAGTTCTTC.

This chain connects TRBV28 to TRBJ1-1; 7 nucleotides line up with TRBD1. CDR1 is MDHEN and CDR2 is SYDVKM in the germline V gene. V was clipped by 2 bases and J by 5 bases; unmatched bases: 5. This CDR3 contains 14 residues. CDR3 in amino acids: CASSLIGGGTEAFF. The CDR3 DNA is TGTGCCAGCAGTTTAATAGGGGGCGGAACTGAAGCTTTCTTT.